This T cell receptor (beta chain) was sequenced for a study of response to subunit inactivated influenza vaccine. Study-wide results and limits: Every seasonal influenza vaccination brings in few new T cells, the authors suggested.

TCRdb called the RT-PCR reads again in MiXCR, with one record for every CDR3 protein. Here the sample spans hundreds of thousands of distinct CDR3 sequences, approximately 15% being singletons. Trimming removed 10 bases from V and 4 bases from J; junction bases left unmatched: 10. This CDR3 has 16 amino acids. Of note for this clonotype: Its antigen is not identified.

The sample in question was CD4+ T cells sorted from PBMCs, obtained roughly 24 months after vaccination. The sequence was collected from a man between 50 and 75 years old who received an inactivated influenza vaccine. The V call is TRBV12-3 or TRBV12-4, the J call TRBJ2-7; 16 bases align to TRBD2. This CDR3 is CAISGLAGGPPYEQYF. CDR3 bases: TGTGCCATTTCGGGACTAGCGGGAGGGCCACCTTACGAGCAGTACTTC.